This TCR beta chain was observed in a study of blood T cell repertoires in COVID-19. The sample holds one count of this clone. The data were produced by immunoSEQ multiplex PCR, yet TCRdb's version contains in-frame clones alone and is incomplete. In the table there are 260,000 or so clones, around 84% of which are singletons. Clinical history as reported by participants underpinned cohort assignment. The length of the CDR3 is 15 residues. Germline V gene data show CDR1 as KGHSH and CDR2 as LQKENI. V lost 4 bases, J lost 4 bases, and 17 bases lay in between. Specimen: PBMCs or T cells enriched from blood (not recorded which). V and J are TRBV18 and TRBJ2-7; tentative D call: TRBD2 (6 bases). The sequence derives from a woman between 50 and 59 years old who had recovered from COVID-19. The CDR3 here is CASSRSGTPGYEQYF. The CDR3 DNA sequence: TGTGCCAGCTCACGATCCGGGACTCCCGGTTACGAGCAGTACTTC.